The entry below describes one T cell receptor (beta chain). Its specific antigen is unknown. Base qualities were left out, and no much larger clone turns up one base away. The data stem from a study of blood T cell repertoires in COVID-19 (dated by TCRdb to 2018 to 2021). With respect to the entire study: Samples covering the acute and convalescent phases of COVID-19 were provided by collaborators in the United States, Italy and Spain. The material from the prospective study consisted of cDNA or gDNA derived from T cells, B-cell-depleted T cells, or PBMCs. Subjects who had been exposed to COVID-19, were actively infected with it, or had recovered from it provided the deeply sampled blood TCRbeta repertoires that made up the dataset. The repertoires were released in a freely available public database meant as a resource for research on the immune response to SARS-CoV-2. Samples came from the ongoing ImmuneRACE study (first 160 participants) plus 1,254 subjects from 6 global collaborators. The sample metadata nearly always contained a de-identified subject ID, COVID-19 status, age in years and sex. Where available, HLA class I and class II types were taken from metadata supplied by the sample provider and were not determined by assay-based typing. Beyond this particular receptor, the publication reports: The quantity of clinical and demographic metadata differed by source and by participant and was supplied without curation.

TCRbeta CDR3 regions were amplified from genomic DNA by means of the immunoSEQ Assay, a bias-controlled multiplex PCR. On the authors' methods: Nucleated cell counts per sample were estimated from amplification of reference gene primers within the assay. To quantify the absolute abundance of each unique TCRbeta CDR3 rearrangement, sequence reads were collapsed and filtered. Productive Simpson clonality was computed per sample as the square root of Simpson's diversity index over productive rearrangements. TCRdb's version of the immuneACCESS table is confined to in-frame rearrangements and falls short of the full clone set. An unresolved V gene accounts for under half of the shortfall where checked; the remainder is of unknown origin. V, J and clone size reflect that table, while D and trimming were determined from the DNA. A total of about 50,000 clones appear in this sample, 80% to 90% of them only once. The ten largest clones represent about 2% of the sample.

CDR1 is given as SGHNT and CDR2 as YYREEE, both from the germline V gene (reference sequence). There are 14 amino acids in the CDR3, from cysteine to phenylalanine inclusive. The kept DNA is CDR3 alone, 42 bases in frame from the first base. V and J are trimmed by 4 bases and 0 bases, and the gene matches miss 2 bases of the junction. Whole blood was collected in K2EDTA tubes by collaborating institutions according to the institutions' own protocols. For TCRbeta analysis, collaborators shipped samples as frozen whole blood, isolated PBMCs, or DNA extracted from either of those sample types. The receptor was derived from a human donor in a cohort sampled during active COVID-19. Sequencing was done on a sample of peripheral blood. The chain links TRBV5-4 with TRBJ2-5, with 8 middle bases fitting TRBD1. The CDR3 amino acid sequence is: CASSRTGYQETQYF. The DNA sequence follows: TGTGCCAGCAGCCGGACAGGGTACCAAGAGACCCAGTACTTC.